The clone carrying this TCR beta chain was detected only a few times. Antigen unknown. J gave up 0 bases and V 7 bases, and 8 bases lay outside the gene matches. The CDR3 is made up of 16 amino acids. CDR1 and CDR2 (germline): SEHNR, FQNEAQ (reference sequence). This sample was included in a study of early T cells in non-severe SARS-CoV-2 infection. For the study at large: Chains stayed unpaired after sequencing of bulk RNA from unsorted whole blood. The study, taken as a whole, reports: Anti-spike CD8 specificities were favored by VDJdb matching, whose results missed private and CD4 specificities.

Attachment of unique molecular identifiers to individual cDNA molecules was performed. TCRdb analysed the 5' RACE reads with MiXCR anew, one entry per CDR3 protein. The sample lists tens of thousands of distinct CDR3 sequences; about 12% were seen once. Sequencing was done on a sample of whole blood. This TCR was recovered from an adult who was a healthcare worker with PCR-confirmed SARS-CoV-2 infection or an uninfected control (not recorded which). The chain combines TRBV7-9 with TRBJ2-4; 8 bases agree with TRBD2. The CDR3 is CASTQGGGRAKNIQYF. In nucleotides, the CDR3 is TGTGCCAGCACCCAGGGCGGGGGGCGAGCCAAAAACATTCAGTACTTC.